A single sample gave rise to the 16 T cell receptor beta chains below, sequenced in a study of cytomegalovirus exposure and HLA in healthy donors. Primers: 60 Vbeta forward and 13 Jbeta reverse. Some clones are missing from TCRdb's copy, which holds only in-frame ones; the method was immunoSEQ multiplex PCR. The sample records about 140,000 clones, roughly three quarters being singletons. The sample taken for sequencing was PBMCs. These TCRs come from a woman aged 50 to 60 in good health and CMV-seronegative.

The chain recombines TRBV6-1 with TRBJ1-3, with D possibly TRBD1 on 5 matching bases. The V and J ends lost 3 bases and 4 bases respectively, with 13 bases between them. This CDR3 has 15 amino acids. Germline values: CDR1 MNHNS, CDR2 SASEGT. Written as DNA, the CDR3 is TGTGCCAGCAGTGATTCAGGGCTTCCCGGAAACACCATATATTTT. This translates into CASSDSGLPGNTIYF.

The genes are TRBV5-4 and TRBJ2-5, with 10 nucleotides matching TRBD1. The V and J ends lost 1 base and 5 bases, in that order; junction bases with no gene match: 8. Looked up from germline, CDR1 is SGHNT and CDR2 is YYREEE (reference sequence). This CDR3 is 16 amino acids long. The CDR3 DNA is TGTGCCAGCAGCTTGTATCGGACAGGGGGTTATGAGACCCAGTACTTC. It specifies CASSLYRTGGYETQYF.

J is TRBJ2-2 and V is TRBV11-3, with 7 bases matching TRBD2. The CDR3 has 16 amino acids. Germline CDR1 reads SGHNT; CDR2 reads YENEEA. Unmatched junction bases numbered 9, after V lost 2 bases and J lost 6 bases. The CDR3 protein is CASSLYSSAGAGELFF. The CDR3 DNA follows: TGTGCCAGCAGCTTATACTCCAGTGCGGGGGCCGGGGAGCTGTTTTTT.

Remarks on this clone: At one end, the junction sequence differs from germline, possibly due to a read error. V is TRBV5-1 and J is TRBJ2-3; 7 bases fit TRBD1. This CDR3 has 15 residues. The germline CDR1 and CDR2 sequences are SGHRS and YFSETQ. The CDR3 DNA follows: TGCGTCAGCAGCCGTGAGGGGGCTAGCACAGATACGCAGTATTTT. Protein sequence: CVSSREGASTDTQYF.

J is TRBJ1-4 and V is TRBV6-1; D is uncertain. Trimming removed 7 bases at V and 8 bases at J, with 14 bases between. Germline-derived CDR1 and CDR2 are MNHNS and SASEGT. The CDR3 covers 13 residues. The CDR3 DNA sequence: TGTGCCAGCATGCCCGGACTGGGGGAAAAACTGTTTTTT. This gives the protein CASMPGLGEKLFF.

This chain uses TRBV15 with TRBJ1-5; no clear D. V was pared by 0 bases and J by 6 bases, with 9 bases between. The CDR3 sequence is 14 residues long. CDR1 is LNHNV, CDR2 YYDKDF, per germline (reference sequence). In nucleotides, the CDR3 is TGTGCCACCAGCAGAGATCGTTGGGCTCAGCCCCAGCATTTT. Protein sequence: CATSRDRWAQPQHF.

This clone showed up just a few times. The chain is built from TRBV11-2 and TRBJ2-2, with D possibly TRBD1 on 6 matching bases. Germline V gives CDR1 SGHAT, CDR2 FQNNGV. Deletions cut 5 bases from V and 1 base from J, with 8 bases between. The CDR3 loop spans 14 amino acids. The CDR3 bases are TGTGCCAGCAGCATGACAGGGAACACCGGGGAGCTGTTTTTT. This encodes CASSMTGNTGELFF.

About this clone itself: This specimen includes other DNA sequences encoding the same CDR3. The chain has TRBV5-1 and TRBJ1-4; perhaps TRBD1 as D (5 bases). V was trimmed by 2 bases and J by 2 bases, leaving 7 bases between them. From germline, CDR1 is SGHRS and CDR2 YFSETQ. CDR3 length equals 14 residues. The CDR3 protein is CASSLGATNEKLFF. The CDR3 DNA is TGCGCCAGCAGCTTAGGGGCCACTAATGAAAAACTGTTTTTT.

This clone was counted only a few times. CDR3 in amino acids: CASRRDRGETQYF. The DNA of the CDR3 is TGTGCCAGCCGCCGGGACAGGGGGGAGACCCAGTACTTC. This rearrangement joins TRBV7-2 to TRBJ2-5, with 11 bases identical to TRBD1. From germline, CDR1 is SGHTA and CDR2 FQGNSA. CDR3 length equals 13 residues. The junction had 4 bases not matched to a gene; V was cut back by 8 bases and J by 5 bases.

The CDR3 loop is CASREQSSGNTIYF. CDR3 DNA sequence: TGTGCCAGTAGGGAACAGAGCTCTGGAAACACCATATATTTT. V is TRBV19 and J is TRBJ1-3; D uncertain. This CDR3 comprises 14 residues. Germline CDR1 is LNHDA and CDR2 is SQIVND (reference sequence). The ends were cut back, 6 bases at V and 0 bases at J, with 9 bases in the middle.

V and J are TRBV5-1 and TRBJ2-7, with TRBD1 as a possible D gene (6 bases). The CDR3 covers 14 residues. From germline, CDR1 is SGHRS and CDR2 YFSETQ. The V end was cut by 4 bases, the J end by 5 bases, with 16 bases between. The CDR3 coding sequence is TGCGCCAGCAGCCTGGACAGTTCTGAGAACGAGCAGTACTTC. This codes for CASSLDSSENEQYF.

V is TRBV27 and J is TRBJ1-6; D possibly corresponds to TRBD1 (5 bases). The germline V and J ends were trimmed by 6 bases and 8 bases, with 11 bases remaining between them. CDR1 is MNHEY, CDR2 SMNVEV, per germline (reference sequence). This CDR3 spans 13 amino acids. The CDR3 spells CASSGTGDSPLHF. The CDR3 bases are TGTGCCAGCAGCGGGACTGGTGATTCACCCCTCCACTTT.

This clone was detected only a few times. The CDR3 here is CASSLRGKWDEKLFF. The CDR3 DNA reads TGTGCCAGCAGTCTCCGAGGAAAGTGGGATGAAAAACTGTTTTTT. The chain joins TRBV28 to TRBJ1-4; the D is unclear. The V gene lost 5 bases and the J gene lost 6 bases, with 16 bases spanning the gap. The CDR3 is 15 residues long. Germline V gives CDR1 MDHEN, CDR2 SYDVKM.

V and J are TRBV5-1 and TRBJ1-1; D might be TRBD1 (5 bases). Germline loops: CDR1 SGHRS, CDR2 YFSETQ. The germline V and J ends were trimmed by 2 bases and 0 bases, with 14 bases remaining between them. CDR3 length: 16 amino acids. CDR3 loop: CASSFSPPTVNTEAFF. DNA for the CDR3: TGCGCCAGCAGCTTCTCACCCCCGACAGTGAACACTGAAGCTTTCTTT.

The rearrangement uses TRBV9 and TRBJ2-7, with D perhaps matching TRBD1 (5 bases). This CDR3 region has 15 residues. The V gene lost 2 bases and the J gene lost 2 bases, with 14 bases spanning the gap. Looked up from germline, CDR1 is SGDLS and CDR2 is YYNGEE. CDR3 coding DNA: TGTGCCAGCAGCGTGGGTTCAGGGAATACCTACGAGCAGTACTTC. Protein: CASSVGSGNTYEQYF.

The V gene is TRBV7-6, the J gene TRBJ2-3; TRBD1 matches 10 bases. Trimming removed 2 bases from V and 2 bases from J; junction bases left unmatched: 10. Per germline, CDR1 SGHVS and CDR2 FNYEAQ. There are 18 residues in the CDR3. The CDR3 region is CASSLPPPGQGNTDTQYF. CDR3 nucleotide sequence: TGTGCCAGCAGCTTACCGCCCCCGGGACAGGGGAACACAGATACGCAGTATTTT.